This passage covers 29 T cell receptor beta chains from one sample sequenced in a study of T cell repertoires in cytomegalovirus infection. One entry per CDR3 protein, called by TCRdb with MiXCR from the reads. The sample contains fewer than 550,000 distinct CDR3 sequences, over 9% of which appear only once. Sequencing used PBMCs. The receptors shown here come from a human donor in good health (CMV status not recorded). Some clones in this sample may be carry-over from other donors' samples.

The chain carries TRBV27 and TRBJ1-2, with D possibly being TRBD1 (5 bases). The CDR3 runs to 15 residues. The germline gives CDR1 MNHEY, CDR2 SMNVEV (reference sequence). With 5 bases removed from V and 2 bases from J, the gap between germline ends came to 15 bases. The CDR3 DNA is TGTGCCAGCAGTCCGCAGGGCGTAGGGAACTATGGCTACACCTTC. Translation gives CASSPQGVGNYGYTF.

The chain links TRBV6-1 to TRBJ2-3; the D gene is possibly TRBD2 (7 bases). V was clipped by 0 bases and J by 0 bases, with 10 bases between them. The germline CDR1 and CDR2 sequences are MNHNS and SASEGT. CDR3 size: 16 residues. The CDR3 nucleotides are TGTGCCAGCAGTGAAGCGGGGGGGGCTAGCACAGATACGCAGTATTTT. It codes for CASSEAGGASTDTQYF.

This clonotype was found many times. The chain couples TRBV12-3 or TRBV12-4 to TRBJ1-1, with 11 bases matching TRBD1. The V segment lost 5 bases and the J segment 3 bases; nucleotides outside the gene matches: 5. The CDR3 is made up of 15 amino acids. The CDR3 reads CASSPGTGGYTEAFF. The CDR3 DNA is TGTGCCAGCAGTCCTGGGACAGGGGGTTACACTGAAGCTTTCTTT.

This clonotype turned up a few times. The chain combines TRBV28 with TRBJ2-4; possibly TRBD1 for D (6 bases). Germline values: CDR1 MDHEN, CDR2 SYDVKM. The CDR3 is made up of 11 amino acids. Trimming stripped 5 bases from V and 10 bases from J, with 9 bases between. Written as DNA, the CDR3 is TGTGCCAGCAGTCCCGGACAGATTCAGTACTTC. Residues: CASSPGQIQYF.

This clonotype was seen repeatedly, ten times or more. This chain joins TRBV7-2 and TRBJ1-6; D remains unclear. From germline, CDR1 is SGHTA and CDR2 FQGNSA. This CDR3 spans 15 amino acids. Trimming took 1 base from V and 6 from J, leaving 10 bases between them. CDR3 in DNA: TGTGCCAGCAGCTTAGGAGACGGTGGTAATTCACCCCTCCACTTT. As protein: CASSLGDGGNSPLHF.

The J gene is TRBJ2-3, the V gene TRBV5-1, with D hard to call. Trimming removed 4 bases from V and 2 bases from J, with 11 bases in between. Germline V CDR1 and CDR2: SGHRS, YFSETQ. The CDR3 is 14 residues long. The DNA for the CDR3 is TGCGCCAGCAGCCCCGGTGAAATCACAGATACGCAGTATTTT. Protein product: CASSPGEITDTQYF.

This clonotype was seen ten or more times. The CDR3 sequence: CASSQSPGGTTEAFF. In DNA form, the CDR3 reads TGTGCCAGCAGCCAAAGTCCGGGAGGAACGACTGAAGCTTTCTTT. The genes are TRBV14 and TRBJ1-1, with D unclear. Germline V gene data show CDR1 as SGHDN and CDR2 as FVKESK. Trimming cost V 2 bases and J 5 bases, with 15 bases left between them. There are 15 residues in the CDR3.

In this sample, this clonotype turned up many times. This chain joins TRBV6-1 and TRBJ1-2, with D possibly TRBD1 on 6 matching bases. The CDR3 loop spans 15 amino acids. The V gene's germline CDR1 is MNHNS and CDR2 SASEGT. The germline V and J ends were trimmed by 0 bases and 5 bases, with 13 bases remaining between them. The CDR3 region is CASSEAGRGGYGYTF. CDR3 DNA sequence: TGTGCCAGCAGTGAAGCCGGCAGGGGAGGATATGGCTACACCTTC.

This clonotype came up many times. The rearrangement joins TRBV20-1 to TRBJ1-6; 7 positions agree with TRBD1. The CDR3 consists of 17 residues. V shed 6 bases and J 2 bases; nucleotides not matched to a gene: 13. CDR1 DFQATT and CDR2 SNEGSKA come from the germline V gene (reference sequence). CDR3 protein: CSATYQQGDAYNSPLHF. The DNA of the CDR3 is TGCAGTGCCACTTACCAGCAGGGGGACGCCTATAATTCACCCCTCCACTTT.

There are many counts of this clonotype. The rearrangement links TRBV11-1 to TRBJ1-5; D gene uncertain. Per germline, CDR1 SGHAT and CDR2 FQDESV (reference sequence). Trimming pared 1 base from V and 7 bases from J, leaving 8 bases between. The CDR3 loop spans 13 amino acids. The DNA of the CDR3 is TGTGCCAGCAGCTTAGACGTAGCCCAGCCCCAGCATTTT. Translating gives CASSLDVAQPQHF.

This clonotype has more than one count but fewer than ten. The rearrangement links TRBV28 to TRBJ2-7, with D hard to call. CDR1 and CDR2 from the germline V gene are MDHEN and SYDVKM. The CDR3 is 12 residues long. V was clipped by 2 bases and J by 3 bases, with 5 bases between them. CDR3 amino acids: CASSLPFYEQYF. CDR3 sequence (DNA): TGTGCCAGCAGTTTACCCTTCTACGAGCAGTACTTC. The complete variable domain, with remaining parts taken from reference TRBV28 and TRBJ2-7, reads DVKVTQSSRYLVKRTGEKVFLECVQDMDHENMFWYRQDPGLGLRLIYFSYDVKMKEKGDIPEGYSVSREKKERFSLILESASTNQTSMYLCASSLPFYEQYFGPGTRLTVT.

This clonotype was picked up a small number of times. The chain joins TRBV3-1 to TRBJ2-4, with D possibly TRBD1 on 5 matching bases. The V end was cut by 0 bases, the J end by 11 bases, with 20 bases between. The CDR3 contains 16 residues. Germline V gene data show CDR1 as LGHDT and CDR2 as YNNKEL (reference sequence). The CDR3 loop reads CASSQDVAWTPFLQYF. The CDR3 nucleotides are TGTGCCAGCAGCCAAGATGTTGCGTGGACACCCTTTCTTCAGTACTTC.

This clonotype was observed at least ten times. This chain uses TRBV9 with TRBJ2-3; the D is unclear. The CDR3 runs to 13 residues. The V end lost 0 bases, the J end lost 6 bases, and 8 bases lay between the germline ends. Germline CDR1 is SGDLS and CDR2 is YYNGEE. The CDR3 sequence is CASSVATMDTQYF. CDR3 DNA: TGTGCCAGCAGCGTAGCTACGATGGATACGCAGTATTTT.

This clonotype was recorded many times. This chain links TRBV7-2 with TRBJ2-7; possibly TRBD2 for D (5 bases). CDR3 length: 14 amino acids. The V gene's germline CDR1 is SGHTA and CDR2 FQGNSA. V was shortened by 5 bases and J by 6 bases, with 17 bases between the two germline ends. CDR3 amino acids: CASSTTNLNSEQYF. CDR3 nucleotide sequence: TGTGCCAGCAGCACGACTAACCTAAACTCCGAGCAGTACTTC.

In this sample, this clonotype turned up a few times. The J gene is TRBJ1-1, the V gene TRBV29-1; D remains ambiguous. Germline V lookup: CDR1 SQVTM, CDR2 ANQGSEA. The CDR3 loop spans 11 amino acids. V dropped 5 bases and J dropped 0 bases, with 4 bases sitting between them. The CDR3 region is CSVRVNTEAFF. CDR3 DNA: TGCAGCGTTCGCGTGAACACTGAAGCTTTCTTT.

This rearrangement joins TRBV27 to TRBJ2-6; 10 bases are shared with TRBD2. CDR1 is MNHEY, CDR2 SMNVEV, per germline (reference sequence). CDR3 length: 17 amino acids. J gave up 0 bases and V 5 bases, and 4 bases lay outside the gene matches. The CDR3 DNA sequence: TGTGCCAGCAGTCCGGGACTAGCGTACTCTGGGGCCAACGTCCTGACTTTC. Translated: CASSPGLAYSGANVLTF.

The rearrangement uses TRBV6-4 and TRBJ2-1; 13 bases are shared with TRBD2. Germline V gives CDR1 MRHNA, CDR2 SNTAGT. The CDR3 covers 18 residues. The junction had 4 bases not matched to a gene; V was cut back by 2 bases and J by 0 bases. The CDR3 nucleotides read TGTGCCAGCAGTGACCCGACTAGCGGGAGGACCTCCTACAATGAGCAGTTCTTC. This codes for CASSDPTSGRTSYNEQFF.

There are many counts of this clonotype. This chain connects TRBV7-2 to TRBJ2-1; no firm D call. V shed 4 bases and J shed 0 bases, with 13 bases lying between them. The CDR3 has 16 residues. Germline CDR1 reads SGHTA; CDR2 reads FQGNSA. CDR3 loop: CASSSDRDISYNEQFF. CDR3 nucleotides: TGTGCCAGCAGCTCAGACCGAGACATCTCCTACAATGAGCAGTTCTTC.

The chain links TRBV6-1 to TRBJ2-1; 8 bases map to TRBD2. The CDR3 extends over 17 amino acids. The germline V gene encodes CDR1 MNHNS and CDR2 SASEGT. Unmatched junction bases numbered 15, after V lost 5 bases and J lost 6 bases. The CDR3 reads CASSYGGGWSGSNEQFF. For the CDR3, the DNA is TGTGCCAGCAGTTACGGGGGGGGTTGGAGTGGTAGCAATGAGCAGTTCTTC.

This sequence joins TRBV6-1 and TRBJ2-1; the match to TRBD2 covers 11 bases. Germline-derived CDR1 and CDR2 are MNHNS and SASEGT. The junction had 12 bases not matched to a gene; V was cut back by 10 bases and J by 7 bases. CDR3 length equals 15 residues. The CDR3 nucleotides read TGTGCCACCCCCGGGACTAGCGGCTTGGGGAATGAGCAGTTCTTC. It codes for CATPGTSGLGNEQFF.

This chain links TRBV12-3 or TRBV12-4 with TRBJ1-2; D remains unclear. The V end was cut by 3 bases, the J end by 6 bases, with 17 bases between. This CDR3 region has 15 residues. DNA for the CDR3: TGTGCCAGCAGTTTCCTCCTAGGACGGGGAGATGGCTACACCTTC. This encodes CASSFLLGRGDGYTF.

Only a few counts were recorded for this clonotype. The chain is built from TRBV28 and TRBJ1-2, with D tentatively TRBD1 (5 bases). CDR3 length equals 14 residues. Trimming removed 2 bases from V and 3 bases from J, with 10 bases in between. Looked up from germline, CDR1 is MDHEN and CDR2 is SYDVKM. CDR3 sequence reads: CASSLVTQDYGYTF. CDR3 DNA sequence: TGTGCCAGCAGTTTAGTCACACAGGACTATGGCTACACCTTC.

The V call is TRBV2, the J call TRBJ1-3; possible D gene TRBD1, 6 bases. This CDR3 comprises 14 residues. V was clipped by 8 bases and J by 4 bases, with 15 bases between them. CDR1 is SNHLY and CDR2 is FYNNEI in the germline V gene. In DNA, the CDR3 is TGTGCCAGCTTCGAGACAGGAGTGGGAAACACCATATATTTT. This codes for CASFETGVGNTIYF.

This clonotype was counted at least ten times. The chain recombines TRBV4-2 with TRBJ2-1, with 8 bases that match TRBD2. Germline lookup yields CDR1 LGHNA and CDR2 YNFKEQ. After removal of 3 bases from V and 0 bases from J, the junction contained 4 bases not matched to a gene. The CDR3 runs 16 residues. The CDR3 sequence is CASSQVAGSSYNEQFF. The CDR3 DNA reads TGTGCCAGCAGCCAGGTAGCGGGGAGCTCCTACAATGAGCAGTTCTTC.

The J gene is TRBJ2-7, the V gene TRBV29-1, with a weak D call TRBD2 (5 bases). V was shortened by 6 bases and J by 6 bases, with 15 bases between the two germline ends. This CDR3 contains 12 residues. Germline CDR1 SQVTM, CDR2 ANQGSEA. The DNA for the CDR3 is TGCAGCGTCGGAGGCCATGAGACCGAGCAGTACTTC. It yields the protein CSVGGHETEQYF.

This clonotype was seen many times. The rearrangement joins TRBV5-1 to TRBJ2-2, with 7 bases matching TRBD1. This CDR3 has 15 residues. CDR1 SGHRS and CDR2 YFSETQ come from the germline V gene. The ends lost 3 bases at V and 5 bases at J; junction bases unmatched: 7. The CDR3 spells CASSYRQGVTGELFF. As DNA, the CDR3 is TGCGCCAGCAGCTACCGACAGGGCGTGACCGGGGAGCTGTTTTTT. The full variable domain, rest sourced from reference TRBV5-1 and TRBJ2-2, is KAGVTQTPRYLIKTRGQQVTLSCSPISGHRSVSWYQQTPGQGLQFLFEYFSETQRNKGNFPGRFSGRQFSNSRSEMNVSTLELGDSALYLCASSYRQGVTGELFFGEGSRLTVL.

In its sample, this clonotype was seen many times. The chain uses TRBV27 and TRBJ1-3; D possibly corresponds to TRBD1 (5 bases). V lost 8 bases and J 7 bases, leaving 15 bases between the germline ends. This CDR3 is built from 13 residues. The germline gives CDR1 MNHEY, CDR2 SMNVEV (reference sequence). DNA of the CDR3: TGTGCCAGCGCGGGGCCCGAAGGCAACACCATATATTTT. This sequence encodes CASAGPEGNTIYF.

This clonotype was counted ten times or more. V and J are TRBV20-1 and TRBJ2-7, with D perhaps matching TRBD1 or TRBD2 (7 bases each). V was clipped by 6 bases and J by 4 bases, with 13 bases between them. This CDR3 is 12 amino acids long. The germline V gene has CDR1 DFQATT and CDR2 SNEGSKA (reference sequence). CDR3: CSARGGRYEQYF. For the CDR3, the DNA is TGCAGTGCCAGGGGGGGGAGATACGAGCAGTACTTC.

This clonotype was recorded at least ten times. This chain uses TRBV20-1 with TRBJ1-1, with D perhaps TRBD1 (5 bases). CDR3 length equals 14 residues. The germline V and J ends were trimmed by 4 bases and 4 bases, with 16 bases remaining between them. CDR1 is DFQATT, CDR2 SNEGSKA, per germline (reference sequence). The DNA of the CDR3 is TGCAGTGCTATTAACTGGGTTAGGGGCACTGAAGCTTTCTTT. Translated: CSAINWVRGTEAFF.